This T cell receptor (beta chain) came from a study of blood T cell repertoires in COVID-19. The CDR3 is 14 residues long. Trimming removed 5 bases at V and 5 bases at J, with 12 bases between. The germline CDR1 and CDR2 sequences are SGHVS and FQNEAQ. The data were produced by immunoSEQ multiplex PCR, yet TCRdb's version contains in-frame clones alone and is incomplete. In the table there are around 190,000 clones, about 84% of which are singletons. The material sequenced was peripheral blood. The chain links TRBV7-8 to TRBJ2-2; tentative D call: TRBD2 (7 bases). The source of this sequence is a human donor in a cohort sampled during active COVID-19. CDR3 coding DNA: TGTGCCAGCAGCCACAGGGAGGGTACCGGGGAGCTGTTTTTT. This encodes CASSHREGTGELFF.